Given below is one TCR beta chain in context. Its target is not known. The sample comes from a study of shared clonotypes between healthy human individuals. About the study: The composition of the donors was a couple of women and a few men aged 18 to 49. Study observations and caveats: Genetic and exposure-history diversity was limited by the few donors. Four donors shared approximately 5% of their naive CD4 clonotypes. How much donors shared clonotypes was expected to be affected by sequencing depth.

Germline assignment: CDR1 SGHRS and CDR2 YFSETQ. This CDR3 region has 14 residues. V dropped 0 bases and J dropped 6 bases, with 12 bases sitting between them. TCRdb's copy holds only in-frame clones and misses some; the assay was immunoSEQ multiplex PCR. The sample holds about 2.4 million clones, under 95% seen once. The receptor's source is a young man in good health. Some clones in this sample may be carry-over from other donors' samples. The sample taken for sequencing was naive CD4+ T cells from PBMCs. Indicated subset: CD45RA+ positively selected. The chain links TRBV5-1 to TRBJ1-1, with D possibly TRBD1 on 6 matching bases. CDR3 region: CASSLGDRMPEAFF. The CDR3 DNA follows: TGCGCCAGCAGCTTGGGCGACAGGATGCCTGAAGCTTTCTTT.